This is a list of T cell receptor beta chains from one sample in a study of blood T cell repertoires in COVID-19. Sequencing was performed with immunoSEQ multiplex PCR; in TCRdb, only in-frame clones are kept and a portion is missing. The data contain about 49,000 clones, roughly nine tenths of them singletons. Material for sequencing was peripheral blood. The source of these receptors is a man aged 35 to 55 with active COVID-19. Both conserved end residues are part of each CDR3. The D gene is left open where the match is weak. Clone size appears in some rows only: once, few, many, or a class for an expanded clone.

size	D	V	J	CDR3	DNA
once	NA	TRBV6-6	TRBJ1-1	CASSYGADTEAFF	TGTGCCAGCAGTTATGGAGCGGACACTGAAGCTTTCTTT
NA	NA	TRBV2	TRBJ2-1	CASKYQGEQFF	TGTGCCAGCAAGTACCAGGGGGAGCAGTTCTTC
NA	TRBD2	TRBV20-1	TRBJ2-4	CSASASPGGIQYF	TGCAGTGCTAGTGCCTCCCCCGGGGGGATTCAGTACTTC
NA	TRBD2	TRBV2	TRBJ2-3	CASLGLESDTQYF	TGTGCCAGCCTTGGACTAGAGTCAGATACGCAGTATTTT
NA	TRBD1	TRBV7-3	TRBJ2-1	CASSHGGDRRYNEQFF	TGTGCCAGCAGCCATGGTGGGGACAGGAGATACAATGAGCAGTTCTTC
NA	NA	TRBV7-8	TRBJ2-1	CASSLKRYNEQFF	TGTGCCAGCAGCCTCAAGAGATACAATGAGCAGTTCTTC
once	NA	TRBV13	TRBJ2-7	CASSLSLLSGDSYEQYF	TGTGCCAGCAGCTTAAGTTTGTTGTCGGGGGACTCCTACGAGCAGTACTTC
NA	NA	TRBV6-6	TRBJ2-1	CASSYSSTRYNEQFF	TGTGCCAGCAGTTACTCGAGCACTAGGTACAATGAGCAGTTCTTC
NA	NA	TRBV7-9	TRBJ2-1	CASSLASPGNEQFF	TGTGCCAGCAGCTTAGCTTCTCCGGGGAATGAGCAGTTCTTC
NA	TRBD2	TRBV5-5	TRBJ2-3	CASSLSGGRDTQYF	TGTGCCAGCAGCCTAAGCGGGGGTCGGGATACGCAGTATTTT
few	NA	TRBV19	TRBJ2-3	CATRERLGTDTQYF	TGTGCCACCCGGGAAAGGCTTGGCACAGATACGCAGTATTTT
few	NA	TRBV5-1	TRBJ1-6	CASSSDSGHSPLHF	TGCGCCAGCAGCTCGGACAGCGGACATTCACCCCTCCACTTT
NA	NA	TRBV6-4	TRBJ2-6	CASSERASSSGANVLTF	TGTGCCAGCAGTGAGAGGGCCTCCAGCTCTGGGGCCAACGTCCTGACTTTC
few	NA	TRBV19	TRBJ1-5	CASSPSGSSNQPQHF	TGTGCCAGTAGTCCGTCGGGGTCTAGCAATCAGCCCCAGCATTTT
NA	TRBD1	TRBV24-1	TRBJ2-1	CATSDPGTVGPYNEQFF	TGTGCCACCAGTGACCCCGGGACAGTTGGGCCTTACAATGAGCAGTTCTTC
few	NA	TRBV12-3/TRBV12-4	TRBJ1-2	CASSPVDWYGYTF	TGTGCCAGCAGTCCCGTCGACTGGTATGGCTACACCTTC
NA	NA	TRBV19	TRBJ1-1	CASTPFPVFEAFF	TGTGCCAGTACCCCCTTCCCGGTTTTTGAAGCTTTCTTT
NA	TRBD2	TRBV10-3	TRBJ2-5	CAISEGLAGDEGGTQYF	TGTGCCATCAGTGAGGGACTAGCGGGAGATGAAGGGGGTACCCAGTACTTC
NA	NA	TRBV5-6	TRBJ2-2	CASSLTREGELFF	TGTGCCAGCAGCTTAACAAGGGAGGGGGAGCTGTTTTTT
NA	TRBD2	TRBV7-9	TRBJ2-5	CASSSLAVQETQYF	TGTGCCAGCAGCTCCCTAGCGGTTCAAGAGACCCAGTACTTC
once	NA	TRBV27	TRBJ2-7	CASSFLNEQYF	TGTGCCAGCAGTTTCCTTAACGAGCAGTACTTC
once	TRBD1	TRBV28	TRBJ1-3	CASSILQGAGNTIYF	TGTGCCAGCAGTATACTACAGGGGGCTGGAAACACCATATATTTT
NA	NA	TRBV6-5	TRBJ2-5	CASSLQETQYF	TGTGCCAGCAGTCTCCAAGAGACCCAGTACTTC
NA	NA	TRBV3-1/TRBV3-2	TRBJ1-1	CASSQRNTEAFF	TGTGCCAGCAGCCAACGGAACACTGAAGCTTTCTTT
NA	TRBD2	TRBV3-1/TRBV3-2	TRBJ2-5	CASSQTRGTSGMARGETQYF	TGTGCCAGCAGCCAGACTAGGGGGACTAGCGGGATGGCCCGGGGAGAGACCCAGTACTTC
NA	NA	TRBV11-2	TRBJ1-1	CASSLDRDTEAFF	TGTGCCAGCAGCTTGGACAGAGACACTGAAGCTTTCTTT
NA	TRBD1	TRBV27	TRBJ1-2	CASSSLDRPGYTF	TGTGCCAGCAGTTCCCTGGACAGGCCTGGCTACACCTTC
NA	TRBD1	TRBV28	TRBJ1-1	CASSPNRGRNTEAFF	TGTGCCAGCAGCCCAAACAGGGGGAGGAACACTGAAGCTTTCTTT
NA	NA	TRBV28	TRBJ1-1	CASGTGTFQFTEAFF	TGTGCCAGCGGAACCGGGACTTTCCAGTTCACTGAAGCTTTCTTT
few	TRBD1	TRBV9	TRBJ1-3	CASSFQGARGNTIYF	TGTGCCAGCAGTTTTCAGGGGGCGCGTGGAAACACCATATATTTT
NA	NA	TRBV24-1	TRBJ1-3	CATSDGGLGNTIYF	TGTGCCACCAGTGATGGGGGACTCGGAAACACCATATATTTT
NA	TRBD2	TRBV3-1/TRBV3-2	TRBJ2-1	CASSQVLAGIYNEQFF	TGTGCCAGCAGCCAAGTGCTAGCGGGGATATACAATGAGCAGTTCTTC
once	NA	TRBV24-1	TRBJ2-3	CATSDGLTYTDTQYF	TGTGCCACCAGTGATGGGCTGACCTACACAGATACGCAGTATTTT
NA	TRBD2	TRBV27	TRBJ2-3	CASSPGLERGTDTQYF	TGTGCCAGCAGTCCCGGACTAGAGAGAGGAACAGATACGCAGTATTTT
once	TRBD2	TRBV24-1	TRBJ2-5	CATSAGTSGKETQYF	TGTGCCACCAGTGCCGGGACTAGCGGAAAAGAGACCCAGTACTTC